Following are 30 T cell receptor beta chains from one sample sequenced in a study of T cells in Graves' hyperthyroidism and ophthalmopathy. Amplified TCR beta CDR3 regions came from RNA transcripts. The study used the HTBI primer set for a first-round RT-PCR of the TCR CDR3. One entry per CDR3 protein, called by TCRdb with MiXCR from the multiplex PCR reads. The table shows hundreds of thousands of distinct CDR3 sequences, with less than 25% occurring only once. The sample taken for sequencing was blood. The receptor set was obtained from a man aged 25-45 years with Graves' ophthalmopathy.

The CDR3: CASSVGEGEQYF. CDR3 in DNA: TGTGCCAGTTCGGTGGGAGAGGGCGAGCAGTACTTC. V gene TRBV6-1 combines with J gene TRBJ2-7; the D gene is possibly TRBD2 (5 bases). The CDR3 sequence is 12 residues long. Trimming took 9 bases from V and 6 from J, leaving 15 bases between them. The V gene's germline CDR1 is MNHNS and CDR2 SASEGT.

This clonotype showed up many times. The chain uses TRBV28 and TRBJ1-3; possibly TRBD1 for D (5 bases). Germline CDR1 is MDHEN and CDR2 is SYDVKM. This CDR3 is 14 amino acids long. V was clipped by 6 bases and J by 1 base, with 10 bases between them. CDR3: CASSYQGSGNTIYF. The CDR3 DNA reads TGTGCCAGCAGCTATCAGGGTTCTGGAAACACCATATATTTT.

This clonotype showed up just a few times. The chain uses TRBV5-1 and TRBJ2-3; D is perhaps TRBD2 (5 bases). Trimming cost V 4 bases and J 0 bases, with 15 bases left between them. This CDR3 contains 16 residues. Germline CDR1 and CDR2: SGHRS and YFSETQ. CDR3 sequence (DNA): TGCGCCAGCAGCCGACGAAGCGGATCTAGCACAGATACGCAGTATTTT. Its translation is CASSRRSGSSTDTQYF.

The sample holds a few counts of this clonotype. V gene TRBV6-1 combines with J gene TRBJ2-7; 8 nucleotides agree with TRBD2. Germline lookup yields CDR1 MNHNS and CDR2 SASEGT. The CDR3 extends over 16 amino acids. V shed 8 bases and J 2 bases; nucleotides not matched to a gene: 14. The chain's CDR3 is CASPRGGIAGTYEQYF. CDR3 DNA sequence: TGTGCCAGCCCTCGGGGCGGAATAGCGGGAACCTACGAGCAGTACTTC.

This clonotype was seen a handful of times. This chain uses TRBV28 with TRBJ2-7, with unresolved D. This CDR3 comprises 15 residues. Per the germline V gene, CDR1 is MDHEN and CDR2 is SYDVKM. The V end was cut by 2 bases, the J end by 2 bases, with 13 bases between. CDR3 nucleotides: TGTGCCAGCAGTTTAGGTCGGAGTTCAGCCTACGAGCAGTACTTC. Translating gives CASSLGRSSAYEQYF.

There are many counts of this clonotype. The chain recombines TRBV28 with TRBJ1-1; 11 bases align to TRBD1. This CDR3 is built from 19 residues. V dropped 5 bases and J dropped 0; count of bases not matched to a gene: 14. Germline CDR1 reads MDHEN; CDR2 reads SYDVKM. The CDR3 loop reads CASSRLGTGGGPLNTEAFF. The CDR3 DNA reads as TGTGCCAGCAGTCGCCTAGGGACAGGGGGGGGGCCCTTGAACACTGAAGCTTTCTTT.

The rearrangement joins TRBV12-3 or TRBV12-4 to TRBJ2-6; D unresolved. The germline V and J ends were trimmed by 1 base and 0 bases, with 7 bases remaining between them. CDR3 size: 16 residues. The CDR3: CASSLDSYSGANVLTF. CDR3 bases: TGTGCCAGCAGTTTAGACAGCTACTCTGGGGCCAACGTCCTGACTTTC.

There are a few counts of this clonotype. The rearrangement joins TRBV6-5 to TRBJ2-1, with 9 bases matching TRBD2. The trim removed 0 bases at V and 6 bases at J, leaving 6 bases unmatched. Germline V gene lookup returns CDR1 MNHEY and CDR2 SVGAGI. CDR3 size: 16 residues. CDR3 protein: CASSYSGGRAVNEQFF. The CDR3 coding sequence is TGTGCCAGCAGTTACTCAGGCGGGAGGGCCGTCAATGAGCAGTTCTTC.

This clonotype was detected only a few times. The chain employs TRBV5-8 and TRBJ2-7, with TRBD1 as a possible D gene (6 bases). The V and J ends lost 3 bases and 2 bases respectively, with 21 bases between them. Germline V gene lookup returns CDR1 SGHTS and CDR2 YDEGEE. The CDR3 runs to 17 residues. The CDR3 protein is CASSSASRTVTTYEQYF. CDR3 sequence (DNA): TGTGCCAGCAGCTCGGCATCGAGGACAGTCACTACCTACGAGCAGTACTTC.

The chain recombines TRBV28 with TRBJ2-7; possibly TRBD2 for D (5 bases). The CDR3 covers 16 residues. V shed 3 bases and J shed 4 bases, with 19 bases lying between them. Germline V lookup: CDR1 MDHEN, CDR2 SYDVKM. The CDR3 DNA is TGTGCCAGCAGTTTCCACGTACGGAAGGAGGAGTACGAGCAGTACTTC. Its translation is CASSFHVRKEEYEQYF. The complete variable domain, with remaining parts taken from reference TRBV28 and TRBJ2-7, reads DVKVTQSSRYLVKRTGEKVFLECVQDMDHENMFWYRQDPGLGLRLIYFSYDVKMKEKGDIPEGYSVSREKKERFSLILESASTNQTSMYLCASSFHVRKEEYEQYFGPGTRLTVT.

The table lists this clonotype with many counts. This sequence joins TRBV28 and TRBJ1-5; 10 nucleotides agree with TRBD1. Germline V gene sequence: CDR1 MDHEN, CDR2 SYDVKM. The CDR3 covers 16 residues. J gave up 6 bases and V 4 bases, and 9 bases lay outside the gene matches. This CDR3 is CASSSPGTGVSQPQHF. The CDR3 bases are TGTGCCAGCAGTTCCCCAGGGACAGGGGTGTCTCAGCCCCAGCATTTT.

The CDR3, as DNA: TGCAGCGTGAGGGCCAGGGGGGTTGGCTACACCTTC. It yields the protein CSVRARGVGYTF. J is TRBJ1-2 and V is TRBV29-1; 7 nucleotides match TRBD1. CDR1 is SQVTM and CDR2 is ANQGSEA in the germline V gene. V shed 6 bases, J shed 7 bases, and the junction held 8 bases outside the gene matches. The CDR3 has 12 residues.

The chain has TRBV19 and TRBJ2-1; possibly TRBD2 for D (5 bases). Germline CDR1 LNHDA, CDR2 SQIVND (reference sequence). CDR3 length equals 15 residues. V was clipped by 3 bases and J by 0 bases, with 9 bases between them. The CDR3 DNA follows: TGTGCCAGTAGTATCGGAGCGGACTCCTACAATGAGCAGTTCTTC. It translates to CASSIGADSYNEQFF.

The chain is built from TRBV20-1 and TRBJ1-2; 7 positions match TRBD1. Losses at the gene ends were 5 bases for V and 7 bases for J; bases not matched to a gene: 7. CDR3 size: 12 residues. Germline-derived CDR1 and CDR2 are DFQATT and SNEGSKA (reference sequence). Here the CDR3 DNA reads TGCAGTGCTTCAAACAGGGGAAGTGGCTACACCTTC. Encoded protein: CSASNRGSGYTF.

The gene calls are TRBV7-8 and TRBJ2-1, with TRBD1 identical over 8 bases. The CDR3 extends over 15 amino acids. With V trimmed by 5 bases and J by 7 bases, 10 bases remained unmatched. Per germline, CDR1 SGHVS and CDR2 FQNEAQ. The chain's CDR3 is CASSATGAVRNEQFF. The CDR3 DNA is TGTGCCAGCAGCGCGACAGGGGCCGTAAGGAATGAGCAGTTCTTC.

A few counts support this clonotype. This rearrangement joins TRBV6-1 to TRBJ1-5; D uncertain. The CDR3 spans 13 residues. The V end lost 3 bases, the J end lost 2 bases, and 5 bases lay between the germline ends. Germline-derived CDR1 and CDR2 are MNHNS and SASEGT. CDR3 protein: CASSDQGNQPQHF. In DNA, the CDR3 is TGTGCCAGCAGTGATCAGGGCAATCAGCCCCAGCATTTT.

V gene TRBV7-8 combines with J gene TRBJ2-3; either TRBD1 or TRBD2 may supply D (5 bases each). The length of the CDR3 is 15 residues. Germline values: CDR1 SGHVS, CDR2 FQNEAQ. The V gene lost 10 bases and the J gene lost 6 bases, with 23 bases spanning the gap. The CDR3 nucleotides read TGTGCCACTACCTACGGGGCTCCCCTGACGGATACGCAGTATTTT. This sequence encodes CATTYGAPLTDTQYF.

V usage is TRBV10-3 and J usage is TRBJ1-1, with a possible D match to TRBD1 (5 bases). Germline CDR1 is ENHRY and CDR2 is SYGVKD. This CDR3 has 14 residues. V lost 0 bases, J lost 7 bases, and 12 bases lay in between. CDR3 DNA: TGTGCCATCAGTGAGTCGAAGGGGAGGCTTGAAGCTTTCTTT. Translated, it gives CAISESKGRLEAFF.

The chain carries TRBV5-1 and TRBJ1-2; D possibly corresponds to TRBD1 (5 bases). Trimming stripped 0 bases from V and 4 bases from J, with 10 bases between. CDR3 size: 14 residues. The germline V gene encodes CDR1 SGHRS and CDR2 YFSETQ. CDR3 coding DNA: TGCGCCAGCAGCTTGGATCAGGGTACCTATGGCTACACCTTC. Amino acid sequence: CASSLDQGTYGYTF. Full variable domain (remainder filled in from reference TRBV5-1 and TRBJ1-2): KAGVTQTPRYLIKTRGQQVTLSCSPISGHRSVSWYQQTPGQGLQFLFEYFSETQRNKGNFPGRFSGRQFSNSRSEMNVSTLELGDSALYLCASSLDQGTYGYTFGSGTRLTVV.

This clonotype was seen repeatedly, ten times or more. The chain carries TRBV27 and TRBJ2-3; the match to TRBD2 covers 7 bases. Looked up from germline, CDR1 is MNHEY and CDR2 is SMNVEV (reference sequence). The CDR3 is made up of 15 amino acids. V was pared by 5 bases and J by 2 bases, with 7 bases of the junction left unmatched. As DNA, the CDR3 is TGTGCCAGCAGTCTTCTAGCGGAATCCACAGATACGCAGTATTTT. Translation: CASSLLAESTDTQYF.

This clonotype was seen only a few times. The V call is TRBV10-3, the J call TRBJ1-2; D possibly corresponds to TRBD1 (6 bases). CDR1 is ENHRY, CDR2 SYGVKD, per germline. V gave up 0 bases and J gave up 3 bases, with 11 bases separating them. The CDR3 contains 15 residues. CDR3 coding DNA: TGTGCCATCAGTGAGTCCTTAGGGGGTGACTATGGCTACACCTTC. Translated, it gives CAISESLGGDYGYTF.

This clonotype was detected many times. V and J are TRBV7-2 and TRBJ2-5; 10 nucleotides line up with TRBD2. The CDR3 spans 15 residues. The germline V gene encodes CDR1 SGHTA and CDR2 FQGNSA. The V segment lost 5 bases and the J segment 4 bases; nucleotides outside the gene matches: 7. The CDR3 bases are TGTGCCAGCAGCCCCCCGAGACTAGCGGGAGAGACCCAGTACTTC. Its translation is CASSPPRLAGETQYF.

The V call is TRBV14, the J call TRBJ2-3, with TRBD2 matching over 13 bases. Germline V CDR1 and CDR2: SGHDN, FVKESK. V lost 4 bases and J lost 4; bases outside the gene matches: 11. This CDR3 comprises 18 residues. As DNA, the CDR3 is TGTGCCAGCAGCCCCATTCCCGGACTAGCGGGAGTATCAGATACGCAGTATTTT. It encodes CASSPIPGLAGVSDTQYF.

The V gene is TRBV12-3 or TRBV12-4, the J gene TRBJ2-5, with D tentatively TRBD1 (6 bases). The V gene lost 3 bases and the J gene lost 5 bases, with 22 bases spanning the gap. The CDR3 loop spans 17 amino acids. This chain's CDR3 is CASSFYMSQGNWETQYF. The CDR3 nucleotides read TGTGCCAGCAGTTTTTATATGTCGCAGGGGAATTGGGAGACCCAGTACTTC.

This clonotype has ten or more counts. The V call is TRBV11-2, the J call TRBJ2-3; 7 bases are a match to TRBD1. J was trimmed by 4 bases and V by 6 bases; bases with no gene match: 7. CDR1 and CDR2 (germline): SGHAT, FQNNGV. The CDR3 has 14 residues. The DNA for the CDR3 is TGTGCCAGCAGAACCGACAGGGCCCCAGATACGCAGTATTTT. Translated, it gives CASRTDRAPDTQYF.

This chain links TRBV20-1 with TRBJ2-7; 7 nucleotides agree with TRBD2. After removal of 2 bases from V and 2 bases from J, the junction contained 9 bases not matched to a gene. Germline V gives CDR1 DFQATT, CDR2 SNEGSKA (reference sequence). This CDR3 has 15 amino acids. The CDR3 protein is CSARRSGISTYEQYF. The CDR3 region has the DNA TGCAGTGCTAGAAGAAGCGGGATCTCAACCTACGAGCAGTACTTC.

The rearrangement uses TRBV6-1 and TRBJ2-1; 7 bases are shared with TRBD1. The CDR3 has 12 residues. V shed 8 bases, J shed 9 bases, and the junction held 7 bases outside the gene matches. Germline V CDR1 and CDR2: MNHNS, SASEGT. Written as DNA, the CDR3 is TGTGCCAGCCGACAGGGAAGGAGTGAGCAGTTCTTC. Its translation is CASRQGRSEQFF.

The V gene is TRBV29-1, the J gene TRBJ2-7; the match to TRBD1 covers 9 bases. J lost 1 base, V lost 0 bases, and 4 bases had no gene match. Germline V CDR1 and CDR2: SQVTM, ANQGSEA. This CDR3 contains 15 residues. The CDR3 DNA sequence: TGCAGCGTTGAAGATCAGGGGACAGGGTCCTACGAGCAGTACTTC. This encodes CSVEDQGTGSYEQYF.

In its sample, this clonotype was seen many times. The V call is TRBV18, the J call TRBJ1-1; D ambiguous. Trimming stripped 0 bases from V and 0 bases from J, with 8 bases between. This CDR3 spans 15 amino acids. CDR1 and CDR2 (germline): KGHSH, LQKENI. CDR3 bases: TGTGCCAGCTCACCACCGACGGGGATGAACACTGAAGCTTTCTTT. It translates to CASSPPTGMNTEAFF.

This clonotype was counted once. This rearrangement joins TRBV19 to TRBJ2-3, with 11 positions matching TRBD2. The J segment lost 4 bases and the V segment lost 7 bases, leaving 7 bases of the junction unmatched. The CDR3 is 15 residues long. Germline V gene sequence: CDR1 LNHDA, CDR2 SQIVND (reference sequence). CDR3 residues: CASTELAGEADTQYF. CDR3 in DNA: TGTGCCAGTACCGAACTAGCGGGAGAGGCAGATACGCAGTATTTT.